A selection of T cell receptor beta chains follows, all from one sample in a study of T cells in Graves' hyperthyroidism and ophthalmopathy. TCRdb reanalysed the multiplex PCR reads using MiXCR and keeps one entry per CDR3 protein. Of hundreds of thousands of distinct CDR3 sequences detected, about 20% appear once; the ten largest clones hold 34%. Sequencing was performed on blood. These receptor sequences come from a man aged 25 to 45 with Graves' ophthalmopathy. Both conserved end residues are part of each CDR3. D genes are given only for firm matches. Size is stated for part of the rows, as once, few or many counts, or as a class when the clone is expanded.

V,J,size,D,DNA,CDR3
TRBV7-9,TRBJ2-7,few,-,TGTGCCAGCAGCTTAGATGCTGTCGGGGACCTAGAGCAGTACTTC,CASSLDAVGDLEQYF
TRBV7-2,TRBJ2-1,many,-,TGTGCCAGCAGCTTAGTAAGCGGTAGCTCCTACAATGAGCAGTTCTTC,CASSLVSGSSYNEQFF
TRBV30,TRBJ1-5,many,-,TGTGCCTGGAGTGTGTCGGGGCCCTATCAGCCCCAGCATTTT,CAWSVSGPYQPQHF
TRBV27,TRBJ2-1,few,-,TGTGCCAGCAGTTTATACACTACCTTGGGCTATAACAATGAGCAGTTCTTC,CASSLYTTLGYNNEQFF
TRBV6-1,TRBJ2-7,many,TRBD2,TGTGCCAGCAGTTCTCGGACTAGCGGGAGGTCCTACGAGCAGTACTTC,CASSSRTSGRSYEQYF
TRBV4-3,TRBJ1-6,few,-,TGCGCCAGCAGCCAAGAGGTGGCGAATTCACCCCTCCACTTT,CASSQEVANSPLHF
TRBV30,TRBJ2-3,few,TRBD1,TGTGCCTGGAGCGATGGACAGGAGGCTACAGATACGCAGTATTTT,CAWSDGQEATDTQYF
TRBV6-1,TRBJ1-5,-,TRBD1,TGTGCCAGCGATGACAGGGTTCGACAGCCCCAGCATTTT,CASDDRVRQPQHF
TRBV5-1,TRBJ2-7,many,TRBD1,TGCGCCAGCAGCTGGACAGGTTCACTCTACGAGCAGTACTTC,CASSWTGSLYEQYF
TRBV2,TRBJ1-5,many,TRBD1,TGTGCCAGCAGCGACAGGGCTCGGAATCAGCCCCAGCATTTT,CASSDRARNQPQHF
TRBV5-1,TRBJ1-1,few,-,TGCGCCAGCAGCTCAACTCAGGGAAACACTGAAGCTTTCTTT,CASSSTQGNTEAFF
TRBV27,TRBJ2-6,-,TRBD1,TGTGCCAGCAGTTTAGACAGGGGTATACCTGGGGCCAACGTCCTGACTTTC,CASSLDRGIPGANVLTF
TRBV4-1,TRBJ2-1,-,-,TGCGCCAGCAGCCAGACTAGAGGGGCCGTAAATGAGCAGTTCTTC,CASSQTRGAVNEQFF
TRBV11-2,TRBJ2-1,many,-,TGTGCCAGCAGCTTAGACAGGGGCACCTACAATGAGCAGTTCTTC,CASSLDRGTYNEQFF
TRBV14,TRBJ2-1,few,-,TGTGCCAGCAGCCAAGAAGGGGGGCTAGCCCATGAGCAGTTCTTC,CASSQEGGLAHEQFF
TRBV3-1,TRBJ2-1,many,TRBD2,TGTGCCAGCAGCGTACTAGCGGGACGCGGGAATGAGCAGTTCTTC,CASSVLAGRGNEQFF